What follows are 24 T cell receptor beta chains derived from one specimen sequenced in a study of T-cell memory formation after mild COVID-19. Using its own MiXCR run on the 5' RACE reads, TCRdb lists one record per CDR3 protein. The sample lists hundreds of thousands of distinct CDR3 sequences; 20% to 30% were seen once. Sequencing used PBMCs or a T cell subset sorted from them (not recorded which). The receptors stem from an adult woman who had mild COVID-19 (a few samples of this study predate the infection). Cell type and time point are not known.

This clonotype came up a few times. This chain connects TRBV7-9 to TRBJ2-2; 8 bases are shared with TRBD1. The CDR3 runs 16 residues. Trimming took 6 bases from V and 1 from J; bases not matched to a gene: 7. Germline V CDR1 and CDR2: SEHNR, FQNEAQ (reference sequence). The CDR3 loop is CASSPRDRKNTGELFF. The CDR3, as DNA: TGTGCCAGCAGTCCCCGGGACAGGAAGAACACCGGGGAGCTGTTTTTT.

The rearrangement uses TRBV19 and TRBJ1-1; no reliable D call. This CDR3 is 15 amino acids long. CDR1 and CDR2 from the germline V gene are LNHDA and SQIVND (reference sequence). V lost 6 bases to trimming and J lost 0 bases, with 14 bases between them. CDR3 DNA sequence: TGTGCCAGTAGCCCAGAGACTCCCATGAACACTGAAGCTTTCTTT. Protein product: CASSPETPMNTEAFF.

This chain uses TRBV4-1 with TRBJ1-5; 12 nucleotides agree with TRBD1. Trimming took 3 bases from V and 2 from J; bases not matched to a gene: 5. In germline, CDR1 is MGHRA, CDR2 YSYEKL. This CDR3 contains 17 residues. CDR3 DNA: TGCGCCAGCAGCCACCATGGGACAGGGGGCCGCAATCAGCCCCAGCATTTT. Translation gives CASSHHGTGGRNQPQHF.

This clonotype was seen a handful of times. The chain combines TRBV14 with TRBJ2-4; 11 positions agree with TRBD2. CDR3 length equals 17 residues. CDR1 is SGHDN and CDR2 is FVKESK in the germline V gene. V lost 4 bases, J lost 3 bases, and 8 bases stayed unmatched. The CDR3 loop is CASSLMGTSGVKNIQYF. As DNA, the CDR3 is TGTGCCAGCAGCCTGATGGGGACTAGCGGAGTCAAAAACATTCAGTACTTC. Full variable domain (remainder filled in from reference TRBV14 and TRBJ2-4): EAGVTQFPSHSVIEKGQTVTLRCDPISGHDNLYWYRRVMGKEIKFLLHFVKESKQDESGMPNNRFLAERTGGTYSTLKVQPAELEDSGVYFCASSLMGTSGVKNIQYFGAGTRLSVL.

The chain is built from TRBV28 and TRBJ1-1; D is possibly TRBD1 (5 bases). Trimming shortened V by 2 bases and J by 2 bases, and 15 bases separated the two germline ends. Germline values: CDR1 MDHEN, CDR2 SYDVKM. The CDR3 sequence is 16 residues long. Here the CDR3 DNA reads TGTGCCAGCAGTTTAGACGGCGGGCAGGGCAACACTGAAGCTTTCTTT. It is translated as CASSLDGGQGNTEAFF.

The rearrangement links TRBV5-1 to TRBJ2-7; unclear D gene. V was cut by 0 bases and J by 1 base, with 11 bases left in between. CDR1 SGHRS and CDR2 YFSETQ come from the germline V gene. CDR3 length: 15 amino acids. In DNA, the CDR3 is TGCGCCAGCAGCTTGGGGCCAGGTGGGTCCTACGAGCAGTACTTC. Amino acids: CASSLGPGGSYEQYF.

This clonotype was detected only once. J is TRBJ2-3 and V is TRBV6-5, with D hard to call. Trimming shortened V by 6 bases and J by 0 bases, and 7 bases separated the two germline ends. Germline values: CDR1 MNHEY, CDR2 SVGAGI. This CDR3 spans 13 amino acids. CDR3 sequence (DNA): TGTGCCAGCAGGCTAACTAGCACAGATACGCAGTATTTT. Its protein is CASRLTSTDTQYF.

This sequence joins TRBV5-1 and TRBJ2-3; D uncertain. This CDR3 comprises 16 residues. V dropped 0 bases and J dropped 3 bases, with 14 bases sitting between them. The V gene's germline CDR1 is SGHRS and CDR2 YFSETQ. The CDR3 sequence: CASSLGLTGRTDTQYF. DNA of the CDR3: TGCGCCAGCAGCTTGGGACTCACCGGGCGGACAGATACGCAGTATTTT. Combining the CDR3 with reference TRBV5-1 and TRBJ2-3 gives the whole variable domain KAGVTQTPRYLIKTRGQQVTLSCSPISGHRSVSWYQQTPGQGLQFLFEYFSETQRNKGNFPGRFSGRQFSNSRSEMNVSTLELGDSALYLCASSLGLTGRTDTQYFGPGTRLTVL.

This clonotype was picked up many times. This chain joins TRBV24-1 and TRBJ2-1; 12 bases line up with TRBD2. The CDR3 consists of 16 residues. Losses at the gene ends were 3 bases for V and 4 bases for J; bases not matched to a gene: 3. Germline values: CDR1 KGHDR, CDR2 SFDVKD. This CDR3 reads CATSDPTSGGYNEQFF. The CDR3 coding sequence is TGTGCCACCAGTGATCCGACTAGCGGGGGATACAATGAGCAGTTCTTC.

The sample holds a few counts of this clonotype. V gene TRBV7-8 combines with J gene TRBJ1-2; unclear D gene. Germline V gene sequence: CDR1 SGHVS, CDR2 FQNEAQ. The V gene lost 3 bases and the J gene lost 7 bases, with 21 bases spanning the gap. This CDR3 has 16 residues. CDR3 sequence reads: CASSFASQPAEGGYTF. The CDR3 nucleotides are TGTGCCAGCAGCTTTGCATCTCAACCAGCAGAAGGTGGCTACACCTTC.

This clonotype has more than one count but fewer than ten. The chain has TRBV9 and TRBJ2-7; D remains ambiguous. Trimming cost V 0 bases and J 0 bases, with 10 bases left between them. Germline loops: CDR1 SGDLS, CDR2 YYNGEE. CDR3 length equals 15 residues. As DNA, the CDR3 is TGTGCCAGCAGCGTAGGTCTTTTGAGCTCCTACGAGCAGTACTTC. This gives the protein CASSVGLLSSYEQYF.

This clonotype was detected only a few times. J is TRBJ2-1 and V is TRBV14, with 10 positions matching TRBD2. V was clipped by 1 base and J by 15 bases; unmatched bases: 15. Germline-derived CDR1 and CDR2 are SGHDN and FVKESK. The CDR3 extends over 16 amino acids. CDR3 bases: TGTGCCAGCAGCCAAGTGAATCGGCTAGCGGGAGTCCTTCTGTTCTTC. Translating gives CASSQVNRLAGVLLFF.

This clonotype was observed a few times. The chain carries TRBV6-5 and TRBJ2-2; no definite D call. From germline, CDR1 is MNHEY and CDR2 SVGAGI. This CDR3 comprises 14 residues. V shed 0 bases and J shed 3 bases, with 5 bases lying between them. CDR3 sequence: CASSYSPYTGELFF. The CDR3 DNA reads as TGTGCCAGCAGTTACTCTCCATACACCGGGGAGCTGTTTTTT.

V gene TRBV18 combines with J gene TRBJ2-1; 9 bases align to TRBD1. There are 18 residues in the CDR3. J lost 3 bases, V lost 6 bases, and 15 bases had no gene match. The germline gives CDR1 KGHSH, CDR2 LQKENI. The CDR3 DNA is TGTGCCAGCTCCCTGGACAGGGGAGCTTGGGCGGTCTACAATGAGCAGTTCTTC. It specifies CASSLDRGAWAVYNEQFF.

This rearrangement joins TRBV11-1 to TRBJ2-1, with 10 positions matching TRBD2. With V trimmed by 3 bases and J by 10 bases, 9 bases remained unmatched. The CDR3 consists of 15 residues. Germline V gene sequence: CDR1 SGHAT, CDR2 FQDESV (reference sequence). The CDR3 region is CASSFTSGAIGEQFF. DNA for the CDR3: TGTGCCAGCAGCTTTACTAGCGGGGCCATCGGGGAGCAGTTCTTC.

In this sample, this clonotype turned up a few times. V is TRBV5-6 and J is TRBJ1-5; D ambiguous. V lost 4 bases and J lost 2, with 13 bases in between. The V gene's germline CDR1 is SGHDT and CDR2 YYEEEE. CDR3 length: 15 amino acids. DNA for the CDR3: TGTGCCAGCAGCCACGGGTATATCGGCAATCAGCCCCAGCATTTT. Its protein is CASSHGYIGNQPQHF. The entire variable domain, with the rest obtained from reference TRBV5-6 and TRBJ1-5, is as follows: DAGVTQSPTHLIKTRGQQVTLRCSPKSGHDTVSWYQQALGQGPQFIFQYYEEEERQRGNFPDRFSGHQFPNYSSELNVNALLLGDSALYLCASSHGYIGNQPQHFGDGTRLSIL.

This clonotype was recorded a few times. The gene calls are TRBV13 and TRBJ2-7; D remains ambiguous. Per germline, CDR1 PRHDT and CDR2 FYEKMQ (reference sequence). The V and J ends lost 5 bases and 2 bases respectively, with 13 bases between them. The CDR3 sequence is 14 residues long. As DNA, the CDR3 is TGTGCCAGCAGCACACTATATGAAGCCTACGAGCAGTACTTC. Protein: CASSTLYEAYEQYF.

The rearrangement uses TRBV12-3 or TRBV12-4 and TRBJ1-2; TRBD1 might be the D (6 bases). Trimming left V 1 base short and J 6 bases short, with 15 bases between. This CDR3 region has 15 residues. The CDR3 DNA follows: TGTGCCAGCAGTTTAGGGCAGGGGAGAATAGATGGCTACACCTTC. It codes for CASSLGQGRIDGYTF.

This clonotype has only a few counts. The V gene is TRBV5-1, the J gene TRBJ1-6; a possible D gene is TRBD1 (6 bases). The germline V gene has CDR1 SGHRS and CDR2 YFSETQ. The V end was cut by 4 bases, the J end by 9 bases, with 14 bases between. This CDR3 is 14 amino acids long. CDR3 in DNA: TGCGCCAGCAGCAGCGGGACACCACCTTCACCCCTCCACTTT. Protein product: CASSSGTPPSPLHF.

This clonotype has ten or more counts. Its ends do not fully match the called genes, so a read error is possible. The chain employs TRBV7-2 and TRBJ2-5, with 10 positions matching TRBD2. This CDR3 is built from 14 residues. Germline assignment: CDR1 SGHTA and CDR2 FQGNSA. The CDR3 reads CASSLAGVAETQYF. The CDR3 DNA follows: TGTGCCAGCAGCCTAGCGGGAGTAGCGGAGACCCAGTACTTC.

The chain carries TRBV6-2 or TRBV6-3 and TRBJ2-7, with TRBD2 matching over 10 bases. This CDR3 is 18 amino acids long. The germline V gene encodes CDR1 MNHEY and CDR2 SVGEGT. The V and J ends lost 6 bases and 0 bases, in that order; junction bases with no gene match: 14. CDR3 coding DNA: TGTGCCAGCAGCCTCCTCCCCTCAGCGGGGGGGAGCTCCTACGAGCAGTACTTC. It is translated as CASSLLPSAGGSSYEQYF.

The chain links TRBV20-1 to TRBJ1-2; D gene uncertain. Trimming removed 6 bases at V and 6 bases at J, with 14 bases between. Looked up from germline, CDR1 is DFQATT and CDR2 is SNEGSKA (reference sequence). The CDR3 extends over 12 amino acids. CDR3 residues: CSAQSGYDGYTF. The CDR3, as DNA: TGCAGTGCGCAGTCAGGTTACGATGGCTACACCTTC.

This clonotype was picked up a small number of times. The chain couples TRBV5-1 to TRBJ2-1; TRBD2 matches at 11 bases. The germline CDR1 and CDR2 sequences are SGHRS and YFSETQ. This CDR3 is built from 18 residues. The V gene end was trimmed by 0 bases and the J gene end by 7 bases; junction bases not matched to a gene: 12. The CDR3 loop is CASSLDPSRPSGRNEQFF. In DNA form, the CDR3 reads TGCGCCAGCAGCTTGGACCCTTCTCGGCCTAGCGGGAGGAATGAGCAGTTCTTC.

The chain links TRBV15 to TRBJ2-3, with 15 positions matching TRBD2. CDR1 LNHNV and CDR2 YYDKDF come from the germline V gene (reference sequence). V dropped 5 bases and J dropped 5; count of bases not matched to a gene: 8. This CDR3 has 17 residues. CDR3 sequence: CATSPTLGLAGGDTQYF. In nucleotides, the CDR3 is TGTGCCACCAGCCCGACCCTGGGACTAGCGGGAGGAGATACGCAGTATTTT.